These 26 T cell receptor beta chains were all obtained from the same sample, sequenced in a study of PD-L1 blockade in urothelial cancer. TCRdb's table, derived via immunoSEQ multiplex PCR, lists solely in-frame clones and lacks some. The sample has about 41,000 clones, approximately 83% seen once. The sequencing here drew on PBMCs, taken around atezolizumab (anti-PD-L1) treatment. Receptor source: a man aged 55 to 70 with urothelial cancer.

The chain is built from TRBV28 and TRBJ1-2, with D perhaps TRBD1 (6 bases). Germline V gene data show CDR1 as MDHEN and CDR2 as SYDVKM. The length of the CDR3 is 12 residues. V lost 6 bases and J 7 bases, leaving 12 bases between the germline ends. The CDR3 region has the DNA TGTGCCAGCAGCCTAGGGGGGGTTGGCTACACCTTC. Protein product: CASSLGGVGYTF.

The rearrangement uses TRBV11-1 and TRBJ2-4; 9 nucleotides agree with TRBD1. The CDR3 covers 14 residues. The V and J ends lost 5 bases and 8 bases, in that order; junction bases with no gene match: 7. From germline, CDR1 is SGHAT and CDR2 FQDESV (reference sequence). CDR3 DNA: TGTGCCAGCAGCCAAAGGGACAGGGAGCACATTCAGTACTTC. Residues: CASSQRDREHIQYF.

There are a few counts of this clone. CDR3 DNA: TGTGCCAGCAGCTGGACGCCGGAGGGAGCTAATGAAAAACTGTTTTTT. It yields the protein CASSWTPEGANEKLFF. The chain employs TRBV7-8 and TRBJ1-4; D remains unclear. The germline V and J ends were trimmed by 4 bases and 3 bases, with 15 bases remaining between them. This CDR3 comprises 16 residues. Looked up from germline, CDR1 is SGHVS and CDR2 is FQNEAQ.

V gene TRBV11-3 combines with J gene TRBJ2-7, with TRBD1 identical over 9 bases. With V trimmed by 5 bases and J by 2 bases, 4 bases remained unmatched. The germline V gene encodes CDR1 SGHNT and CDR2 YENEEA. This CDR3 is 14 amino acids long. CDR3 DNA sequence: TGTGCCAGCAGCCACGGACAGGGGACCTACGAGCAGTACTTC. This codes for CASSHGQGTYEQYF.

This chain connects TRBV28 to TRBJ1-1; 8 nucleotides match TRBD1. The ends lost 6 bases at V and 2 bases at J; junction bases unmatched: 5. Per germline, CDR1 MDHEN and CDR2 SYDVKM. CDR3 length equals 14 residues. The DNA of the CDR3 is TGTGCCAGCAGATCGGACAGGGAAAACACTGAAGCTTTCTTT. As protein: CASRSDRENTEAFF. Drawing the rest from reference TRBV28 and TRBJ1-1, the complete variable domain is DVKVTQSSRYLVKRTGEKVFLECVQDMDHENMFWYRQDPGLGLRLIYFSYDVKMKEKGDIPEGYSVSREKKERFSLILESASTNQTSMYLCASRSDRENTEAFFGQGTRLTVV.

This chain connects TRBV21-1 to TRBJ2-7; the table assigns TRBD1, which was not confirmed against the DNA. TRBV21-1 is tagged as a pseudogene. The CDR3 has 15 amino acids. CDR3 protein: CASDPRQGSSYEQYF. DNA of the CDR3: TGTGCCAGCGACCCCAGGCAGGGCTCGTCCTACGAGCAGTACTTC.

The chain uses TRBV4-1 and TRBJ2-7; 7 bases match TRBD2. Germline values: CDR1 MGHRA, CDR2 YSYEKL. The CDR3 length is 15 residues. V lost 0 bases, J lost 2 bases, and 4 bases stayed unmatched. The CDR3, as DNA: TGCGCCAGCAGCCAAGAGAGACTAGCAGCCTACGAGCAGTACTTC. It yields the protein CASSQERLAAYEQYF.

In the case of this clone: One end of the junction does not line up with germline, which may come from a read error. The V and J genes are TRBV7-9 and TRBJ1-2; a possible D gene is TRBD1 (5 bases). The CDR3 is 13 amino acids. Germline CDR1 reads SEHNR; CDR2 reads FQNEAQ (reference sequence). Written as DNA, the CDR3 is TGCTATCTTGGGGGGGGAGACGACTATGGCTACACCTTC. Amino acids: CYLGGGDDYGYTF.

This sequence joins TRBV5-1 and TRBJ2-5; TRBD1 is a possible D gene (5 bases). This CDR3 comprises 13 residues. V was cut by 3 bases and J by 1 base, with 7 bases left in between. Germline assignment: CDR1 SGHRS and CDR2 YFSETQ. The CDR3: CASSSDTQETQYF. Written as DNA, the CDR3 is TGCGCCAGCAGCTCGGACACCCAAGAGACCCAGTACTTC.

The chain links TRBV7-9 to TRBJ2-5; 10 nucleotides line up with TRBD2. The CDR3 spans 15 residues. Germline V lookup: CDR1 SEHNR, CDR2 FQNEAQ (reference sequence). V was pared by 2 bases and J by 2 bases, with 2 bases of the junction left unmatched. The CDR3 bases are TGTGCCAGCAGCTTAAGTAGCGGGGGGCAAGAGACCCAGTACTTC. Translating gives CASSLSSGGQETQYF. The full variable domain, rest sourced from reference TRBV7-9 and TRBJ2-5, is DTGVSQNPRHKITKRGQNVTFRCDPISEHNRLYWYRQTLGQGPEFLTYFQNEAQLEKSRLLSDRFSAERPKGSFSTLEIQRTEQGDSAMYLCASSLSSGGQETQYFGPGTRLLVL.

J is TRBJ2-3 and V is TRBV11-2, with 9 bases fitting TRBD1. The CDR3 consists of 16 residues. J was trimmed by 1 base and V by 3 bases; bases with no gene match: 5. Germline V lookup: CDR1 SGHAT, CDR2 FQNNGV. The CDR3 DNA reads as TGTGCCAGCAGCTTCACCACAGGGGGCGGCACAGATACGCAGTATTTT. Amino acid sequence: CASSFTTGGGTDTQYF.

The V call is TRBV12-5, the J call TRBJ2-1, with 9 bases matching TRBD1. With V trimmed by 5 bases and J by 9 bases, 8 bases remained unmatched. Germline CDR1 and CDR2: LGHNT and FRNRAP. This CDR3 contains 14 residues. CDR3 protein: CASGTWTGAAEQFF. DNA for the CDR3: TGTGCTAGTGGTACATGGACAGGGGCCGCTGAGCAGTTCTTC.

The chain uses TRBV6-1 and TRBJ2-7; 7 nucleotides match TRBD1. The CDR3 contains 13 residues. The germline V gene has CDR1 MNHNS and CDR2 SASEGT. Trimming at V came to 2 bases and at J to 5 bases, leaving 3 bases not matched to a gene. The CDR3 nucleotides are TGTGCCAGCAGTGAACCAGGGACAGACGAGCAGTACTTC. This sequence encodes CASSEPGTDEQYF.

The chain has TRBV2 and TRBJ2-2, with 7 positions matching TRBD1. V lost 6 bases and J lost 5; bases outside the gene matches: 12. The CDR3 is made up of 16 amino acids. The germline V gene has CDR1 SNHLY and CDR2 FYNNEI. In DNA, the CDR3 is TGTGCCAGCAGCGCCCAAGGGGGCCCCGTAACCGGGGAGCTGTTTTTT. The encoded protein is CASSAQGGPVTGELFF.

The chain combines TRBV7-6 with TRBJ2-5; D call uncertain. The V gene lost 3 bases and the J gene lost 3 bases, with 8 bases spanning the gap. The germline gives CDR1 SGHVS, CDR2 FNYEAQ. This CDR3 spans 13 amino acids. DNA for the CDR3: TGTGCCAGCAGCTTCTCTCCGGAAGAGACCCAGTACTTC. Amino acids: CASSFSPEETQYF.

The V and J genes are TRBV5-4 and TRBJ1-1; 7 bases align to TRBD1. Per germline, CDR1 SGHNT and CDR2 YYREEE (reference sequence). With V trimmed by 4 bases and J by 0 bases, 9 bases remained unmatched. There are 16 residues in the CDR3. CDR3 region: CASSPGTADMNTEAFF. In nucleotides, the CDR3 is TGTGCCAGCAGCCCCGGGACAGCCGACATGAACACTGAAGCTTTCTTT.

This chain joins TRBV2 and TRBJ2-5, with 11 bases aligning to TRBD2. Germline V gives CDR1 SNHLY, CDR2 FYNNEI. The V segment lost 2 bases and the J segment 4 bases; nucleotides outside the gene matches: 0. The CDR3 sequence is 14 residues long. CDR3 DNA: TGTGCCAGCAGTGAAACTAGCGGGGGAGAGACCCAGTACTTC. Translation: CASSETSGGETQYF.

This clone has a handful of counts. V and J are TRBV18 and TRBJ1-1; D uncertain. V was cut by 0 bases and J by 2 bases, with 13 bases left in between. This CDR3 has 16 amino acids. CDR1 KGHSH and CDR2 LQKENI come from the germline V gene. Here the CDR3 DNA reads TGTGCCAGCTCACCACCGGTGGCGCGGCTTAACACTGAAGCTTTCTTT. This encodes CASSPPVARLNTEAFF.

The J gene is TRBJ2-3, the V gene TRBV28; 8 bases line up with TRBD1. The length of the CDR3 is 15 residues. CDR1 and CDR2 from the germline V gene are MDHEN and SYDVKM. The V segment lost 4 bases and the J segment 2 bases; nucleotides outside the gene matches: 5. CDR3 sequence: CASSSDRGSTDTQYF. Here the CDR3 DNA reads TGTGCCAGCAGTTCCGACAGGGGATCCACAGATACGCAGTATTTT.

The chain employs TRBV2 and TRBJ2-3; D may be TRBD2 (6 bases). The V and J ends lost 4 bases and 2 bases respectively, with 13 bases between them. The CDR3 is 15 amino acids. CDR1 is SNHLY and CDR2 is FYNNEI in the germline V gene. The CDR3, as DNA: TGTGCCAGCAGTGTGGGGGGAATGAACACAGATACGCAGTATTTT. Its translation is CASSVGGMNTDTQYF.

J is TRBJ1-4 and V is TRBV6-1; D unclear. Trimming left V 5 bases short and J 7 bases short, with 5 bases between. The CDR3 consists of 11 residues. The germline gives CDR1 MNHNS, CDR2 SASEGT. The CDR3 loop reads CASSHSEKLFF. CDR3 DNA sequence: TGTGCCAGCAGTCACTCTGAAAAACTGTTTTTT.

The gene calls are TRBV11-2 and TRBJ2-5, with 7 bases identical to TRBD2. The length of the CDR3 is 13 residues. V dropped 6 bases and J dropped 4; count of bases not matched to a gene: 5. Germline V lookup: CDR1 SGHAT, CDR2 FQNNGV. The DNA of the CDR3 is TGTGCCAGCAGTCGCGGGGGATTAGAGACCCAGTACTTC. Protein product: CASSRGGLETQYF. The full variable domain, in which reference TRBV11-2 and TRBJ2-5 provide the parts outside the CDR3, is EAGVAQSPRYKIIEKRQSVAFWCNPISGHATLYWYQQILGQGPKLLIQFQNNGVVDDSQLPKDRFSAERLKGVDSTLKIQPAKLEDSAVYLCASSRGGLETQYFGPGTRLLVL.

The chain carries TRBV2 and TRBJ2-3; D might be TRBD1 (6 bases). Germline-derived CDR1 and CDR2 are SNHLY and FYNNEI. The CDR3 contains 15 residues. V dropped 3 bases and J dropped 4 bases, with 14 bases sitting between them. In nucleotides, the CDR3 is TGTGCCAGCAGTGAGAGGGGGAGAGGCGCAGATACGCAGTATTTT. This gives the protein CASSERGRGADTQYF. The full variable domain, rest sourced from reference TRBV2 and TRBJ2-3, is EPEVTQTPSHQVTQMGQEVILRCVPISNHLYFYWYRQILGQKVEFLVSFYNNEISEKSEIFDDQFSVERPDGSNFTLKIRSTKLEDSAMYFCASSERGRGADTQYFGPGTRLTVL.

CDR3 amino acids: CASSLQGRLLSTDTQYF. In DNA form, the CDR3 reads TGTGCCAGCAGTTTACAGGGCCGCCTCCTTAGCACAGATACGCAGTATTTT. The chain couples TRBV27 to TRBJ2-3; a possible D gene is TRBD1 (5 bases). Trimming pared 2 bases from V and 0 bases from J, leaving 15 bases between. Germline lookup yields CDR1 MNHEY and CDR2 SMNVEV (reference sequence). The CDR3 covers 17 residues.

The gene calls are TRBV19 and TRBJ1-1, with 7 bases lining up with TRBD1. The CDR3 loop spans 14 amino acids. Germline V lookup: CDR1 LNHDA, CDR2 SQIVND (reference sequence). J was trimmed by 4 bases and V by 1 base; bases with no gene match: 3. CDR3 coding DNA: TGTGCCAGTAGTATAGGGACAGGCCTCACTGAAGCTTTCTTT. As protein: CASSIGTGLTEAFF.

This rearrangement joins TRBV19 to TRBJ2-5; a weak D match, TRBD2 (5 bases). CDR1 is LNHDA, CDR2 SQIVND, per germline (reference sequence). CDR3 length: 15 residues. V was cut by 2 bases and J by 4 bases, with 14 bases left in between. CDR3 residues: CASSITEGDGETQYF. The CDR3 DNA follows: TGTGCCAGTAGTATAACAGAGGGAGATGGAGAGACCCAGTACTTC.